This T cell receptor (beta chain) derives from a study of T cell responses to AZD1222 COVID-19 vaccine. Study-wide results and limits: After two AZD1222 doses, spike-specific TCR breadth and depth rose versus day 0.

TCRdb keeps only in-frame clones here, not all; method: immunoSEQ multiplex PCR. The table shows fewer than 120,000 clones, with 85% to 95% occurring only once. As regards this clone: The antigen remains undetermined.

Trimming removed 6 bases from V and 0 bases from J, with 14 bases in between. This CDR3 is 15 amino acids long. Germline values: CDR1 MNHNY, CDR2 SVGAGI (reference sequence). The V call is TRBV6-6, the J call TRBJ1-1; tentative D call: TRBD1 (6 bases). Sequences were derived from peripheral blood, sampled 28 days after the second AZD1222 dose. This receptor was obtained from an adult who received the AZD1222 COVID-19 vaccine. The DNA of the CDR3 is TGTGCCAGCAGCCCAGGGGCCCTAATGAACACTGAAGCTTTCTTT. Protein: CASSPGALMNTEAFF.